Listed below are T cell receptor beta chains from one sample, sequenced in a study of cytomegalovirus exposure and HLA in healthy donors. Measured with immunoSEQ multiplex PCR; TCRdb has only the in-frame clones, and not every one. This repertoire shows 180,000 or so clones, less than 80% found once; its top ten account for around 3.2%. The sequenced sample consisted of PBMCs. Source of these receptors: a middle-aged man in good health and CMV-seronegative. The CDR3 runs from the conserved cysteine through the conserved F or W. The D gene is left open where the match is weak. Only some rows state a clone size, as once, few, many or a class for expanded clones.

>TRBV7-9|TRBJ2-7|few|NA
TGTTCCAGCACCCGGGGGGCTAGCGGAGCCAATCTCCACGAGCAGTACTTC
CSSTRGASGANLHEQYF
>TRBV4-3|TRBJ2-3|few|TRBD2
TGCGCCAGCAGCCAAGACCTAGCGGGAGTGGCAGATACGCAGTATTTT
CASSQDLAGVADTQYF
>TRBV2|TRBJ2-5|NA|TRBD2
TGTGCCAGCCGGGAGGTAGCGGGGGAAGAGACCCAGTACTTC
CASREVAGEETQYF
>TRBV5-4|TRBJ2-7|NA|TRBD1
TGTGCCAGCAGCTTGTATGGGACAGGGGGCCACGAGCAGTACTTC
CASSLYGTGGHEQYF
>TRBV7-2|TRBJ2-2|NA|NA
TGTGCCAGCAGCTTAGGACGGGGGTACACCGGGGAGCTGTTTTTT
CASSLGRGYTGELFF
>TRBV6-4|TRBJ1-3|NA|NA
TGTGCCAGCAGGCCTCGAGCGGGCAGAGGAAACACCATATATTTT
CASRPRAGRGNTIYF
>TRBV5-4|TRBJ2-3|NA|TRBD2
TGTGCCAGCAGCCCGAGACTAGCGGCCACAGATACGCAGTATTTT
CASSPRLAATDTQYF
>TRBV10-3|TRBJ1-1|NA|NA
TGTGCCATCAGTGGGCAGGGATCGACTCAAATAAAGAACACTGAAGCTTTCTTT
CAISGQGSTQIKNTEAFF
>TRBV25-1|TRBJ2-2|NA|NA
TGTGCCAGCAGTGGCCTTCGGACACCCGGGGAGCTGTTTTTT
CASSGLRTPGELFF
>TRBV7-6|TRBJ2-5|once|TRBD2
TGTGCCAGCAGCTTAGGCGGGTTAGTGGGGGGGATCCTCCGAGGAGAGACCCAGTACTTC
CASSLGGLVGGILRGETQYF